This record covers a single T cell receptor beta chain. CDR1 and CDR2 (germline): MNHEY, SVGAGI. V lost 8 bases to trimming and J lost 7 bases; unmatched junction nucleotides: 2. The CDR3 totals 13 residues. The treatment here: oral pan-JAK inhibitor, 5-10 mg twice daily. The entry originates in a study of CD8+ T cells in alopecia areata. Background on the study: Each day, treated patients took oral tofacitinib twice, at 5 to 10 mg per dose.

RNA extraction and reverse transcription yielded cDNA as sequencing template. Some clones are missing from TCRdb's copy, which holds only in-frame ones; the method was immunoSEQ multiplex PCR. The top ten hold more than 3.5% of the sample, which has 200,000 to 250,000 clones, 64% seen once. The chain employs TRBV6-5 and TRBJ2-5; 15 bases line up with TRBD2. This TCR derives from a human donor with alopecia areata. This material consisted of CD4+ T cells sorted from blood, taken at week 4, from a patient treated with tofacitinib. CDR3 loop: CASRTSGGGTQYF. CDR3 nucleotide sequence: TGTGCCAGCCGGACTAGCGGGGGGGGGACCCAGTACTTC.